A single sample is the source of the 19 T cell receptor beta chains below, sequenced in a study of shared clonotypes between healthy human individuals. Method: immunoSEQ multiplex PCR; TCRdb's copy keeps in-frame clones and lacks some. The top ten hold more than 0.95% of the sample, which has around 2,100,000 clones, about 94% seen once. CD45RO negativity and positive selection for CCR7 defined naive CD8 cells, a population that excluded terminally differentiated effector memory CD45RA+ cells. Source material: naive CD8+ T cells sorted from blood. These receptors came from a man aged 18-30 years in good health.

The chain recombines TRBV10-3 with TRBJ2-2, with D hard to call. The germline gives CDR1 ENHRY, CDR2 SYGVKD. This CDR3 comprises 10 residues. V was cut by 10 bases and J by 7 bases, with 7 bases left in between. DNA of the CDR3: TGTGCCACCGCAGACGGGGAGCTGTTTTTT. It yields the protein CATADGELFF.

The chain recombines TRBV19 with TRBJ2-1, with D possibly TRBD2 on 5 matching bases. The V end lost 6 bases, the J end lost 4 bases, and 7 bases lay between the germline ends. Germline V gene lookup returns CDR1 LNHDA and CDR2 SQIVND (reference sequence). The CDR3 length is 12 residues. The CDR3, as DNA: TGTGCCAGTAGCGGGAAATACAATGAGCAGTTCTTC. It is translated as CASSGKYNEQFF.

The CDR3 spells CASSATDRVGANVLTF. DNA of the CDR3: TGTGCCAGCAGCGCCACCGACAGGGTTGGGGCCAACGTCCTGACTTTC. This sequence joins TRBV7-9 and TRBJ2-6; TRBD1 matches at 7 bases. The CDR3 has 16 residues. Trimming removed 5 bases from V and 3 bases from J; junction bases left unmatched: 7. The germline V gene has CDR1 SEHNR and CDR2 FQNEAQ (reference sequence).

The V call is TRBV7-9, the J call TRBJ2-3, with TRBD1 identical over 8 bases. Germline-derived CDR1 and CDR2 are SEHNR and FQNEAQ (reference sequence). The CDR3 totals 13 residues. J gave up 9 bases and V 6 bases, and 8 bases lay outside the gene matches. Here the CDR3 reads CASRPPTGVTQYF. The CDR3 DNA reads TGTGCCAGCAGGCCCCCGACAGGGGTCACGCAGTATTTT.

This chain links TRBV27 with TRBJ2-1; 7 bases are shared with TRBD1. V lost 4 bases to trimming and J lost 8 bases; unmatched junction nucleotides: 11. CDR3 length: 15 residues. Per the germline V gene, CDR1 is MNHEY and CDR2 is SMNVEV (reference sequence). The DNA of the CDR3 is TGTGCCAGCAGTTCATACTCCTACACAGGGGATGAGCAGTTCTTC. As protein: CASSSYSYTGDEQFF.

CDR3 sequence reads: CASSLGQGDSPLHF. The CDR3 DNA is TGTGCCAGCAGTCTCGGACAGGGGGACTCACCCCTCCACTTT. The rearrangement links TRBV6-5 to TRBJ1-6; 10 bases agree with TRBD1. Germline values: CDR1 MNHEY, CDR2 SVGAGI. V shed 5 bases, J shed 10 bases, and the junction held 5 bases outside the gene matches. This CDR3 has 14 amino acids.

This clone was seen once. V usage is TRBV9 and J usage is TRBJ2-1; 8 bases are a match to TRBD2. Germline CDR1 reads SGDLS; CDR2 reads YYNGEE. CDR3 size: 16 residues. V gave up 3 bases and J gave up 7 bases; unmatched junction bases: 12. This CDR3 is CASSGTGTRSLNEQFF. Written as DNA, the CDR3 is TGTGCCAGCAGCGGTACCGGGACTAGAAGTTTGAATGAGCAGTTCTTC.

The chain is built from TRBV11-3 and TRBJ1-1; D is uncertain. Trimming left V 3 bases short and J 2 bases short, with 10 bases between. The CDR3 runs 14 residues. Germline V gene lookup returns CDR1 SGHNT and CDR2 YENEEA. CDR3 coding DNA: TGTGCCAGCAGCTTGCGGAATTCCAACACTGAAGCTTTCTTT. Its translation: CASSLRNSNTEAFF.

The chain carries TRBV2 and TRBJ1-4, with D possibly TRBD1 on 6 matching bases. Between the trimmed V and J ends, which lost 7 bases and 1 base, there was a span of 16 bases. The germline gives CDR1 SNHLY, CDR2 FYNNEI. There are 16 residues in the CDR3. CDR3 coding DNA: TGTGCCAGCATGGGACACCCTGGGGGAACTAATGAAAAACTGTTTTTT. Translating gives CASMGHPGGTNEKLFF. Full variable domain (rest looked up from reference TRBV2 and TRBJ1-4): EPEVTQTPSHQVTQMGQEVILRCVPISNHLYFYWYRQILGQKVEFLVSFYNNEISEKSEIFDDQFSVERPDGSNFTLKIRSTKLEDSAMYFCASMGHPGGTNEKLFFGSGTQLSVL.

The chain combines TRBV7-4 with TRBJ1-4, with 7 bases aligning to TRBD1. The junction had 4 bases not matched to a gene; V was cut back by 1 base and J by 5 bases. This CDR3 has 15 residues. Germline V gene sequence: CDR1 SGHVT, CDR2 SQSDAQ. CDR3 sequence: CASSLGDRENEKLFF. DNA of the CDR3: TGTGCCAGCAGCTTAGGTGACAGGGAAAATGAAAAACTGTTTTTT.

The chain combines TRBV2 with TRBJ2-7, with a tentative D call TRBD2 (5 bases). In germline, CDR1 is SNHLY, CDR2 FYNNEI. The CDR3 length is 13 residues. V lost 5 bases and J 2 bases, leaving 10 bases between the germline ends. This CDR3 is CASSSRRTYEQYF. The CDR3 DNA sequence: TGTGCCAGCAGTTCCAGGAGGACCTACGAGCAGTACTTC.

CDR3 sequence reads: CASRMGEGYEQYF. CDR3 sequence (DNA): TGTGCCAGCAGAATGGGGGAGGGCTACGAGCAGTACTTC. The rearrangement links TRBV5-6 to TRBJ2-7; 7 nucleotides align to TRBD2. The trim removed 5 bases at V and 3 bases at J, leaving 5 bases unmatched. CDR1 SGHDT and CDR2 YYEEEE come from the germline V gene. The CDR3 consists of 13 residues.

The chain couples TRBV4-3 to TRBJ1-3; no clear D. Germline lookup yields CDR1 LGHNA and CDR2 YSLEER. The CDR3 totals 16 residues. V was clipped by 1 base and J by 8 bases, with 18 bases between them. CDR3 DNA: TGCGCCAGCAGCCAAGTCGTCAGCTCCAGTGCGGACACCATATATTTT. This translates into CASSQVVSSSADTIYF.

The chain joins TRBV28 to TRBJ1-1, with unresolved D. Trimming shortened V by 2 bases and J by 0 bases, and 10 bases separated the two germline ends. The CDR3 covers 15 residues. Germline V gives CDR1 MDHEN, CDR2 SYDVKM. CDR3: CASSLVYPVNTEAFF. The CDR3 DNA sequence: TGTGCCAGCAGTTTAGTCTACCCAGTGAACACTGAAGCTTTCTTT.

J is TRBJ2-1 and V is TRBV27, with a weak D call TRBD2 (6 bases). The CDR3 is made up of 17 amino acids. V was trimmed by 2 bases and J by 9 bases, leaving 23 bases between them. Germline CDR1 and CDR2: MNHEY and SMNVEV (reference sequence). The CDR3 coding sequence is TGTGCCAGCAGTTTAGTGGGTGTTGGCGGGACGCACGGTGAGCAGTTCTTC. Amino acids: CASSLVGVGGTHGEQFF.

DNA for the CDR3: TGTGCCAGCAGTTCAGGGGTCGAGCAGTACTTC. Translation gives CASSSGVEQYF. The chain joins TRBV28 to TRBJ2-7; perhaps TRBD1 as D (6 bases). Trimming cost V 4 bases and J 6 bases, with 7 bases left between them. This CDR3 has 11 residues. Germline lookup yields CDR1 MDHEN and CDR2 SYDVKM.

As regards this clone: At one of its ends the junction is not consistent with the germline gene, which may arise from a read error. The gene calls are TRBV7-7 and TRBJ2-1, with D possibly matching TRBD2 (6 bases). From germline, CDR1 is SSHAT and CDR2 FNYEAQ (reference sequence). The CDR3 runs to 16 residues. CDR3 in amino acids: CASSLSGGSSYNEQFF. The CDR3 coding sequence is TGTGCTAGCAGCCTTAGCGGAGGGAGCTCCTACAATGAGCAGTTCTTC.

This clone was recorded only once. The V gene is TRBV27, the J gene TRBJ1-2; D not resolved. The ends were cut back, 10 bases at V and 4 bases at J, with 16 bases in the middle. The length of the CDR3 is 13 residues. Germline values: CDR1 MNHEY, CDR2 SMNVEV (reference sequence). CDR3 protein: CATSTDFRYGYTF. CDR3 nucleotide sequence: TGTGCCACCAGCACAGATTTTCGCTATGGCTACACCTTC.

The rearrangement uses TRBV6-5 and TRBJ2-1; tentatively, D is TRBD2 (6 bases). Between the trimmed V and J ends, which lost 4 bases and 5 bases, there was a span of 9 bases. The CDR3 loop spans 13 amino acids. Germline CDR1 and CDR2: MNHEY and SVGAGI. The DNA of the CDR3 is TGTGCCAGCAGTTGGGGACTCAACAATGAGCAGTTCTTC. The encoded protein is CASSWGLNNEQFF.